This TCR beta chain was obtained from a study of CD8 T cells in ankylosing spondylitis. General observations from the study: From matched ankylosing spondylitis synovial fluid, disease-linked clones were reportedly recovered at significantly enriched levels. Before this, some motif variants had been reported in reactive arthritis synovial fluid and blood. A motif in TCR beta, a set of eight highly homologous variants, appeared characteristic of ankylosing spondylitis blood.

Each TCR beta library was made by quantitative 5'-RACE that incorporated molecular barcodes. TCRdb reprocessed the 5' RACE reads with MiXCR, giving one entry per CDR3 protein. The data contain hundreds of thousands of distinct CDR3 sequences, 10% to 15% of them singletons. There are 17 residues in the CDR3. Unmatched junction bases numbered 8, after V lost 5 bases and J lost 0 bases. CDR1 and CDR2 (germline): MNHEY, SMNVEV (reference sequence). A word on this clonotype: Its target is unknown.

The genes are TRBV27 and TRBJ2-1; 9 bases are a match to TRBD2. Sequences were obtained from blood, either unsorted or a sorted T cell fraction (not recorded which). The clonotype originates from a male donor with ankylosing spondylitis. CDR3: CASSPRTSVSSYNEQFF. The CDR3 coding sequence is TGTGCCAGCAGTCCCCGGACTAGCGTTAGCTCCTACAATGAGCAGTTCTTC.